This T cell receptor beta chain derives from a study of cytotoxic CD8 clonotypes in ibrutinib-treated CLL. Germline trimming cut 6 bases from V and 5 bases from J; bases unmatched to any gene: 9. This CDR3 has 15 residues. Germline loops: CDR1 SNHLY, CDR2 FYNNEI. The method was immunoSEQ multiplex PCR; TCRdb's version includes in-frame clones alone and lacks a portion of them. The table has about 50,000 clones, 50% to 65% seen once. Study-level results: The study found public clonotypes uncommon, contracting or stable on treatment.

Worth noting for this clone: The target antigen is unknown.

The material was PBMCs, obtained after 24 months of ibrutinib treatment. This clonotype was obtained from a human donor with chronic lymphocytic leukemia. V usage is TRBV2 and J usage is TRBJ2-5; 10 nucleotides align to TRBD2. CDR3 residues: CASSGLAVTWETQYF. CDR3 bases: TGTGCCAGCAGCGGACTAGCGGTCACCTGGGAGACCCAGTACTTC. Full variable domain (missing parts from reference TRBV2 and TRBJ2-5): EPEVTQTPSHQVTQMGQEVILRCVPISNHLYFYWYRQILGQKVEFLVSFYNNEISEKSEIFDDQFSVERPDGSNFTLKIRSTKLEDSAMYFCASSGLAVTWETQYFGPGTRLLVL.